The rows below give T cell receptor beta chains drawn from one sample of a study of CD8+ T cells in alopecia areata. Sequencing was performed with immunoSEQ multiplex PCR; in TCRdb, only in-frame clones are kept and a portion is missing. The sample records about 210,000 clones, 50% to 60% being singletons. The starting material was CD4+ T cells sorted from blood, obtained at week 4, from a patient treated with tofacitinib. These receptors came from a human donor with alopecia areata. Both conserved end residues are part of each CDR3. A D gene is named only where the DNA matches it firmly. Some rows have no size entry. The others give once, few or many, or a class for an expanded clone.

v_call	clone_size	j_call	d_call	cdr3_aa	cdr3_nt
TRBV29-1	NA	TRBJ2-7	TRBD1	CSARTGGLYEQYF	TGCAGCGCAAGGACAGGGGGCCTCTACGAGCAGTACTTC
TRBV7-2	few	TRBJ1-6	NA	CASSRGGSYNSPLHF	TGTGCCAGCAGCCGGGGGGGCTCCTATAATTCACCCCTCCACTTT
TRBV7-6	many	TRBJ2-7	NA	CASSLDLKSYEQYF	TGTGCCAGCAGCTTAGACCTGAAATCCTACGAGCAGTACTTC
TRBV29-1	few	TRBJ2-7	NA	CSAKMGPATTYEQYF	TGCAGCGCCAAGATGGGGCCAGCAACTACCTACGAGCAGTACTTC
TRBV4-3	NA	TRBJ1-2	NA	CASSQGSNDYGYTF	TGCGCCAGCAGCCAGGGAAGCAATGACTATGGCTACACCTTC
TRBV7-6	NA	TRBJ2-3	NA	CASKGSHGTDTQYF	TGTGCCAGCAAGGGATCACACGGCACAGATACGCAGTATTTT
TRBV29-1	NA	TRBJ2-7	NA	CSVSKGVDEQYF	TGCAGCGTGTCAAAGGGTGTTGACGAGCAGTACTTC
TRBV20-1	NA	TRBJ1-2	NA	CSASQNLGYTF	TGCAGTGCTAGCCAGAACTTGGGCTACACCTTC
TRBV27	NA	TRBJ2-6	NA	CASSARRGRVSGANVLTF	TGTGCCAGCAGTGCACGACGGGGGAGAGTTTCTGGGGCCAACGTCCTGACTTTC
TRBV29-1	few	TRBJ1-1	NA	CSVYDGYENTEAFF	TGCAGCGTCTACGACGGTTACGAGAACACTGAAGCTTTCTTT
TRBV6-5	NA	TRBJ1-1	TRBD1	CASRGGTGGEEAFF	TGTGCCAGCAGGGGAGGGACAGGGGGTGAGGAAGCTTTCTTT
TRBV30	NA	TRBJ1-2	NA	CAWSSSLTEGRADGYTF	TGTGCCTGGAGTTCATCACTGACAGAGGGGCGGGCGGACGGCTACACCTTC
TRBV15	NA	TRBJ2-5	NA	CATSRDQEFTETQYF	TGTGCCACCAGCAGAGATCAGGAGTTTACAGAGACCCAGTACTTC
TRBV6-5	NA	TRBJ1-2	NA	CASSSGAGYGYTF	TGTGCCAGCAGTTCAGGGGCCGGGTATGGCTACACCTTC
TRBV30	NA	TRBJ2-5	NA	CAWSTRIRETQYF	TGTGCCTGGAGTACCAGGATAAGAGAGACCCAGTACTTC
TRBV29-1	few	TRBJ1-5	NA	CSVVQGGEGQPQHF	TGCAGCGTTGTACAGGGCGGTGAGGGGCAGCCCCAGCATTTT
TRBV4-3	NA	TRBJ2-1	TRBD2	CASSQGLAKEQFF	TGCGCCAGCAGCCAGGGACTAGCGAAAGAGCAGTTCTTC
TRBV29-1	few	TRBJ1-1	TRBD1	CSVEWKQGGEAFF	TGCAGCGTTGAATGGAAACAGGGGGGTGAAGCTTTCTTT